These 30 T cell receptor beta chains were all obtained from the same sample, sequenced in a study of blood T cell repertoires in COVID-19. Sequenced by immunoSEQ multiplex PCR; TCRdb stores in-frame clones only, minus some. The sample records over 200,000 clones, approximately 84% being singletons. Material: peripheral blood. These receptors all come from a man in his forties or fifties with active or convalescent COVID-19.

This sequence joins TRBV27 and TRBJ2-7, with D possibly being TRBD1 (5 bases). This CDR3 region has 14 residues. The germline gives CDR1 MNHEY, CDR2 SMNVEV (reference sequence). V was trimmed by 2 bases and J by 4 bases, leaving 12 bases between them. The CDR3 DNA is TGTGCCAGCAGTTTACGGCTAGACAGATACGAGCAGTACTTC. This gives the protein CASSLRLDRYEQYF.

The rearrangement links TRBV12-3 or TRBV12-4 to TRBJ2-7; TRBD2 matches at 7 bases. With 3 bases clipped from V and 3 bases from J, the junction kept 2 bases outside the gene matches. CDR3 size: 13 residues. CDR3 coding DNA: TGTGCCAGCAGTTTTCGGGGGGACTACGAGCAGTACTTC. Translated, it gives CASSFRGDYEQYF.

The chain has TRBV13 and TRBJ1-2; TRBD1 matches at 12 bases. CDR1 PRHDT and CDR2 FYEKMQ come from the germline V gene (reference sequence). J gave up 8 bases and V 3 bases, and 4 bases lay outside the gene matches. CDR3 size: 14 residues. The DNA of the CDR3 is TGTGCCAGCAGCTTGGGACAGGGGGCGCGAGGCTACACCTTC. Its translation is CASSLGQGARGYTF.

The J gene is TRBJ1-2, the V gene TRBV7-2; 9 nucleotides line up with TRBD1. The J segment lost 6 bases and the V segment lost 3 bases, leaving 2 bases of the junction unmatched. CDR1 and CDR2 from the germline V gene are SGHTA and FQGNSA. This CDR3 comprises 13 residues. This chain's CDR3 is CASSFRQGDGYTF. The CDR3 DNA reads TGTGCCAGCAGCTTTAGACAGGGGGATGGCTACACCTTC.

The V gene is TRBV15, the J gene TRBJ2-5; TRBD2 might be the D (5 bases). Per germline, CDR1 LNHNV and CDR2 YYDKDF (reference sequence). Trimming took off 6 bases at V and 3 bases at J, with 14 bases between the two ends. This CDR3 spans 14 amino acids. CDR3 amino acids: CATSGGVYEETQYF. For the CDR3, the DNA is TGTGCCACCAGTGGAGGAGTCTATGAAGAGACCCAGTACTTC.

This clone was picked up a small number of times. One end of the junction does not line up with germline, which may come from a read error. V gene TRBV27 combines with J gene TRBJ1-1; D is perhaps TRBD1 (5 bases). From germline, CDR1 is MNHEY and CDR2 SMNVEV (reference sequence). The CDR3 totals 18 residues. The CDR3 loop reads CASSFQGGMPGRGTGAFF. Written as DNA, the CDR3 is TGTGCCAGCAGTTTTCAGGGCGGGATGCCGGGAAGGGGCACTGGAGCTTTCTTT.

The genes are TRBV28 and TRBJ1-3, with D hard to call. The V gene lost 7 bases and the J gene lost 4 bases, with 14 bases spanning the gap. The CDR3 consists of 14 residues. Looked up from germline, CDR1 is MDHEN and CDR2 is SYDVKM. For the CDR3, the DNA is TGTGCCAGCACCCGGGGAGGGTCCGGAAACACCATATATTTT. Translating it yields CASTRGGSGNTIYF.

V usage is TRBV4-1 and J usage is TRBJ2-1, with D uncertain. Trimming took 2 bases from V and 5 from J, leaving 10 bases between them. The CDR3 covers 14 residues. The germline V gene has CDR1 MGHRA and CDR2 YSYEKL. The CDR3 spells CASSQPTVDNEQFF. The CDR3 bases are TGCGCCAGCAGCCAACCAACGGTCGACAATGAGCAGTTCTTC.

The V gene is TRBV11-3, the J gene TRBJ1-1; the match to TRBD1 covers 10 bases. The CDR3 runs 14 residues. The V and J ends lost 3 bases and 5 bases, in that order; junction bases with no gene match: 3. Germline CDR1 reads SGHNT; CDR2 reads YENEEA. The CDR3: CASSFGQGETEAFF. Here the CDR3 DNA reads TGTGCCAGCAGCTTTGGACAGGGGGAGACTGAAGCTTTCTTT. Combining the CDR3 with reference TRBV11-3 and TRBJ1-1 gives the whole variable domain EAGVVQSPRYKIIEKKQPVAFWCNPISGHNTLYWYLQNLGQGPELLIRYENEEAVDDSQLPKDRFSAERLKGVDSTLKIQPAELGDSAVYLCASSFGQGETEAFFGQGTRLTVV.

V usage is TRBV19 and J usage is TRBJ1-2; 7 bases map to TRBD1. Germline CDR1 and CDR2: LNHDA and SQIVND (reference sequence). There are 14 residues in the CDR3. The ends lost 2 bases at V and 7 bases at J; junction bases unmatched: 7. The CDR3 spells CASSIFTGDPGYTF. The CDR3 nucleotides are TGTGCCAGTAGTATATTTACAGGGGACCCTGGCTACACCTTC.

The chain links TRBV20-1 to TRBJ2-7; TRBD2 aligns across 7 bases. V lost 3 bases to trimming and J lost 4 bases; unmatched junction nucleotides: 12. The CDR3 has 15 amino acids. Germline CDR1 and CDR2: DFQATT and SNEGSKA (reference sequence). The CDR3 DNA reads TGCAGTGCTAGTAAAGGGAGGGCTGGACTTTACGAGCAGTACTTC. It translates to CSASKGRAGLYEQYF.

As for this clone: This sample also contains other DNA sequences that code for the same CDR3. The rearrangement uses TRBV5-4 and TRBJ2-3; 14 bases are a match to TRBD2. V shed 5 bases and J 4 bases; nucleotides not matched to a gene: 6. Germline V gene data show CDR1 as SGHNT and CDR2 as YYREEE (reference sequence). The CDR3 is 16 residues long. The CDR3 DNA reads as TGTGCCAGCAGTTTACGACTAGCGGGAGGGGCAGATACGCAGTATTTT. Protein product: CASSLRLAGGADTQYF.

The gene calls are TRBV5-1 and TRBJ1-1, with TRBD1 matching over 9 bases. V was clipped by 6 bases and J by 1 base; unmatched bases: 4. Germline lookup yields CDR1 SGHRS and CDR2 YFSETQ. This CDR3 has 14 residues. Written as DNA, the CDR3 is TGCGCCAGCAAGGGACAGGGACAGAACACTGAAGCTTTCTTT. This translates into CASKGQGQNTEAFF.

The V and J genes are TRBV2 and TRBJ1-3, with D unresolved. Trimming pared 3 bases from V and 0 bases from J, leaving 6 bases between. The CDR3 totals 14 residues. Germline V gene lookup returns CDR1 SNHLY and CDR2 FYNNEI. CDR3 protein: CASSEVVSGNTIYF. CDR3 nucleotide sequence: TGTGCCAGCAGTGAGGTAGTCTCTGGAAACACCATATATTTT.

V gene TRBV11-2 combines with J gene TRBJ1-2, with a weak D call TRBD1 (5 bases). Trimming took off 4 bases at V and 5 bases at J, with 8 bases between the two ends. Germline V gene sequence: CDR1 SGHAT, CDR2 FQNNGV. This CDR3 region has 12 residues. The CDR3 bases are TGTGCCAGCAGCTCCTCAGGGTATGGCTACACCTTC. Translated: CASSSSGYGYTF.

This chain joins TRBV6-4 and TRBJ1-2; no firm D call. Germline V gene data show CDR1 as MRHNA and CDR2 as SNTAGT. V lost 3 bases to trimming and J lost 7 bases, with 9 bases between them. This CDR3 has 12 amino acids. The CDR3 nucleotides are TGTGCCAGCAGTGAGGCGGGTTCTGGCTACACCTTC. Translated: CASSEAGSGYTF.

J is TRBJ1-6 and V is TRBV2; D is perhaps TRBD1 (6 bases). The CDR3 loop spans 14 amino acids. With 6 bases removed from V and 10 bases from J, the gap between germline ends came to 16 bases. Looked up from germline, CDR1 is SNHLY and CDR2 is FYNNEI. The CDR3 is CASRVEKGHSPLHF. The CDR3 DNA is TGTGCCAGCAGGGTCGAAAAGGGACACTCACCCCTCCACTTT.

The V gene is TRBV12-3 or TRBV12-4, the J gene TRBJ1-1; D unclear. V was cut by 5 bases and J by 3 bases, with 10 bases left in between. The CDR3 consists of 13 residues. CDR3 region: CASSNRSHTEAFF. CDR3 nucleotide sequence: TGTGCCAGCAGTAACAGATCTCACACTGAAGCTTTCTTT.

The chain joins TRBV5-6 to TRBJ1-2; D possibly corresponds to TRBD1 (5 bases). The germline gives CDR1 SGHDT, CDR2 YYEEEE. Trimming removed 2 bases from V and 4 bases from J, with 18 bases in between. CDR3 length: 16 amino acids. The CDR3 spells CASSFGSRAGFYGYTF. The CDR3 DNA follows: TGTGCCAGCAGCTTCGGGTCCAGGGCGGGATTCTATGGCTACACCTTC.

CDR3 DNA: TGTGCCAGCATAGAGACAGGGGGCGAGGGTTACGAGCAGTACTTC. Translation: CASIETGGEGYEQYF. This sequence joins TRBV6-6 and TRBJ2-7; 10 bases align to TRBD1. Germline CDR1 is MNHNY and CDR2 is SVGAGI (reference sequence). This CDR3 comprises 15 residues. V trimming: 7 bases; J trimming: 4 bases; junction bases outside the gene matches: 10.

This chain joins TRBV14 and TRBJ2-1; D call uncertain. Germline V gives CDR1 SGHDN, CDR2 FVKESK. This CDR3 region has 11 residues. V was trimmed by 6 bases and J by 4 bases, leaving 4 bases between them. CDR3 amino acids: CASRLYNEQFF. The CDR3, as DNA: TGTGCCAGCAGACTTTACAATGAGCAGTTCTTC.

With regard to this clone: Other DNA sequences within the sample encode an identical CDR3. This sequence joins TRBV19 and TRBJ2-1; possibly TRBD1 for D (5 bases). The germline V and J ends were trimmed by 3 bases and 0 bases, with 9 bases remaining between them. Germline values: CDR1 LNHDA, CDR2 SQIVND (reference sequence). The CDR3 is made up of 15 amino acids. This CDR3 is CASSIGASSYNEQFF. In nucleotides, the CDR3 is TGTGCCAGTAGTATTGGGGCCAGCTCCTACAATGAGCAGTTCTTC.

This clone was detected a few times. The genes are TRBV11-3 and TRBJ2-1; 7 bases align to TRBD1. This CDR3 has 14 residues. Looked up from germline, CDR1 is SGHNT and CDR2 is YENEEA. Trimming removed 5 bases from V and 0 bases from J; junction bases left unmatched: 1. CDR3 sequence reads: CASSPGGSYNEQFF. In nucleotides, the CDR3 is TGTGCCAGCAGCCCAGGGGGCTCCTACAATGAGCAGTTCTTC.

This clone was seen just once. This chain joins TRBV19 and TRBJ2-1, with 13 nucleotides matching TRBD2. The CDR3 loop spans 18 amino acids. Trimming removed 5 bases from V and 7 bases from J; junction bases left unmatched: 14. Germline lookup yields CDR1 LNHDA and CDR2 SQIVND (reference sequence). The CDR3, as DNA: TGTGCCAGTAGTGAAAGACTAGCGGGAGGTCCACCAAAAAATGAGCAGTTCTTC. This sequence encodes CASSERLAGGPPKNEQFF. Combining the CDR3 with reference TRBV19 and TRBJ2-1 gives the whole variable domain DGGITQSPKYLFRKEGQNVTLSCEQNLNHDAMYWYRQDPGQGLRLIYYSQIVNDFQKGDIAEGYSVSREKKESFPLTVTSAQKNPTAFYLCASSERLAGGPPKNEQFFGPGTRLTVL.

This rearrangement joins TRBV11-2 to TRBJ2-3; 8 positions agree with TRBD1. J lost 3 bases, V lost 5 bases, and 7 bases had no gene match. CDR3 size: 15 residues. Germline lookup yields CDR1 SGHAT and CDR2 FQNNGV. The DNA of the CDR3 is TGTGCCAGCAGCGTACCAGGGGGCTGGACAGATACGCAGTATTTT. This encodes CASSVPGGWTDTQYF.

This rearrangement joins TRBV19 to TRBJ2-1; D is perhaps TRBD1 (6 bases). Trimming took 5 bases from V and 3 from J, leaving 8 bases between them. This CDR3 has 13 amino acids. Germline V gene lookup returns CDR1 LNHDA and CDR2 SQIVND (reference sequence). The CDR3 loop is CASSSTGYNEQFF. The CDR3 coding sequence is TGTGCCAGTAGTTCGACAGGCTACAATGAGCAGTTCTTC.

This chain links TRBV4-1 with TRBJ2-7, with 11 bases aligning to TRBD2. V trimming: 3 bases; J trimming: 5 bases; junction bases outside the gene matches: 24. CDR3 length equals 21 residues. Germline V lookup: CDR1 MGHRA, CDR2 YSYEKL. CDR3 loop: CASSQVIRGIIGTSGSHEQYF. The CDR3 region has the DNA TGCGCCAGCAGCCAGGTCATTCGGGGCATTATAGGGACTAGCGGTTCCCACGAGCAGTACTTC.

The chain combines TRBV28 with TRBJ2-7, with D possibly being TRBD1 (6 bases). Germline V gives CDR1 MDHEN, CDR2 SYDVKM. The CDR3 sequence is 13 residues long. Deletions cut 6 bases from V and 2 bases from J, with 11 bases between. The CDR3 DNA follows: TGTGCCAGCAGGTGGCAGGGGCCCTACGAGCAGTACTTC. Translating it yields CASRWQGPYEQYF.

The chain combines TRBV28 with TRBJ2-1; 10 nucleotides agree with TRBD2. This CDR3 has 14 residues. The germline V gene encodes CDR1 MDHEN and CDR2 SYDVKM. V lost 6 bases to trimming and J lost 5 bases; unmatched junction nucleotides: 4. Here the CDR3 DNA reads TGTGCCAGCAGACCTACTAGCGGGAACAATGAGCAGTTCTTC. It translates to CASRPTSGNNEQFF.

V and J are TRBV29-1 and TRBJ2-7, with 7 bases that match TRBD1. V shed 4 bases, J shed 6 bases, and the junction held 6 bases outside the gene matches. The germline V gene has CDR1 SQVTM and CDR2 ANQGSEA. The CDR3 length is 12 residues. The CDR3 sequence: CSVVPSGGEQYF. The CDR3 bases are TGCAGCGTTGTACCCTCAGGGGGCGAGCAGTACTTC.